The rows below give T cell receptor beta chains drawn from one sample of a study of cytomegalovirus exposure and HLA in healthy donors. Using immunoSEQ multiplex PCR, the repertoire was profiled, and TCRdb retains in-frame clones only, with some absent. The repertoire table contains some 55,000 clones. The sequenced sample was PBMCs. The source is a woman aged 35 to 49 in good health and CMV-seronegative. Both conserved end residues are part of each CDR3. Fields, in order: J gene, D gene, V gene, CDR3 DNA, CDR3 protein. D genes are given only for firm matches.

j_call: TRBJ2-5; d_call: -; v_call: TRBV7-3; cdr3_nt: TGTGCCAGCAGCTCCCTGGGAGGTCAAAAAGAGAACCAGTACTTC; cdr3_aa: CASSSLGGQKENQYF
j_call: TRBJ1-1; d_call: -; v_call: TRBV7-9; cdr3_nt: TGTGCCAGCAGCTTAGAATCGGGGTCTGAAGCTTTCTTT; cdr3_aa: CASSLESGSEAFF
j_call: TRBJ1-2; d_call: -; v_call: TRBV4-3; cdr3_nt: TGCGCCAGCAGCCAAGGTGGAGGGGAGGGCTATGGCTACACCTTC; cdr3_aa: CASSQGGGEGYGYTF
j_call: TRBJ2-2; d_call: TRBD2; v_call: TRBV6-1; cdr3_nt: TGTGCCAGCAGTGACGTTAGCGGGAGGGCTTCCGGGGAGCTGTTTTTT; cdr3_aa: CASSDVSGRASGELFF
j_call: TRBJ2-7; d_call: -; v_call: TRBV30; cdr3_nt: TGTGCCTGGAGTCCTTCCAGGGGCGAGCAGTACTTC; cdr3_aa: CAWSPSRGEQYF
j_call: TRBJ2-5; d_call: TRBD2; v_call: TRBV4-2; cdr3_nt: TGTGCCAGCAGCCGGGATTACTGGACTAGCGGGAATGAGCAGTACTTC; cdr3_aa: CASSRDYWTSGNEQYF
j_call: TRBJ2-6; d_call: -; v_call: TRBV6-1; cdr3_nt: TGTGCCAGCAATACGGGGGGGGCCAACGTCCTGACTTTC; cdr3_aa: CASNTGGANVLTF
j_call: TRBJ1-3; d_call: -; v_call: TRBV2; cdr3_nt: TGTGCCAGCAGTCGAGAGAGATCCTCTGGAAACACCATATATTTT; cdr3_aa: CASSRERSSGNTIYF
j_call: TRBJ1-6; d_call: -; v_call: TRBV7-9; cdr3_nt: TGTGCCAGCAGCCCTCCCGGGGGGGGTGCTTCACCCCTCCACTTT; cdr3_aa: CASSPPGGGASPLHF
j_call: TRBJ1-2; d_call: TRBD1; v_call: TRBV18; cdr3_nt: TGTGCCAGCTCACCAGAACAGGGGGCCCGGGGCTACACCTTC; cdr3_aa: CASSPEQGARGYTF
j_call: TRBJ2-1; d_call: TRBD2; v_call: TRBV7-2; cdr3_nt: TGTGCCAGCAGCCCCCCTGGACTAGCGGGCAATGAGCAGTTCTTC; cdr3_aa: CASSPPGLAGNEQFF
j_call: TRBJ2-2; d_call: TRBD2; v_call: TRBV5-1; cdr3_nt: TGCGCCAGCTCGATCCTTAGAGAGGGACTAGCGGCCGGGGAGCTGTTTTTT; cdr3_aa: CASSILREGLAAGELFF
j_call: TRBJ1-1; d_call: -; v_call: TRBV28; cdr3_nt: TGTGCCAGCAGTGGGGGGGCAGGGGCGAGGACTGAAGCTTTCTTT; cdr3_aa: CASSGGAGARTEAFF
j_call: TRBJ2-2; d_call: -; v_call: TRBV7-7; cdr3_nt: TGTGCCAGCAGCAACCACCTGGCCATCAAAGGAGCCGGGGAGCTGTTTTTT; cdr3_aa: CASSNHLAIKGAGELFF
j_call: TRBJ2-4; d_call: TRBD1; v_call: TRBV6-5; cdr3_nt: TGTGCCAGCAGTGACAGGGCTGTGGGAAACATTCAGTACTTC; cdr3_aa: CASSDRAVGNIQYF
j_call: TRBJ1-2; d_call: -; v_call: TRBV5-6; cdr3_nt: TGTGCCAGCAGCTCGGGCAGGGCGCTCGACTATGGCTACACCTTC; cdr3_aa: CASSSGRALDYGYTF
j_call: TRBJ2-7; d_call: TRBD1; v_call: TRBV6-4; cdr3_nt: TGTGCCAGCAGTGCGTCACAGGGGACCTACGAGCAGTACTTC; cdr3_aa: CASSASQGTYEQYF
j_call: TRBJ1-2; d_call: TRBD1; v_call: TRBV7-9; cdr3_nt: TGTGCCAGCAGCTTAGCCCCCGGGACAGGGGGCCACTATGGCTACACCTTC; cdr3_aa: CASSLAPGTGGHYGYTF
j_call: TRBJ1-1; d_call: -; v_call: TRBV18; cdr3_nt: TGTGCCAGCTCACCTACCGGGTTAAACACTGAAGCTTTCTTT; cdr3_aa: CASSPTGLNTEAFF
j_call: TRBJ2-7; d_call: -; v_call: TRBV2; cdr3_nt: TGTGCCTCTCGTTTTGAGTTAAGCTCCTACGAGCAGTACTTC; cdr3_aa: CASRFELSSYEQYF
j_call: TRBJ2-1; d_call: TRBD2; v_call: TRBV7-2; cdr3_nt: TGTGCCAGCAGCTTAGAGTCTAGCGGCTCCGACAATGAGCAGTTCTTC; cdr3_aa: CASSLESSGSDNEQFF
j_call: TRBJ1-1; d_call: -; v_call: TRBV5-6; cdr3_nt: TGTGCCAGCAGCTTATCGGGGGATTGGGCGGTCACTGAAGCTTTCTTT; cdr3_aa: CASSLSGDWAVTEAFF
j_call: TRBJ2-5; d_call: -; v_call: TRBV5-1; cdr3_nt: TGCGCCAGCAGCTTGACGAGCGTTGAGACCCAGTACTTC; cdr3_aa: CASSLTSVETQYF
j_call: TRBJ2-7; d_call: -; v_call: TRBV7-2; cdr3_nt: TGTGCCAGCAGCTATCAGGGAGGTGAAAACGAGCAGTACTTC; cdr3_aa: CASSYQGGENEQYF
j_call: TRBJ1-5; d_call: -; v_call: TRBV19; cdr3_nt: TGTGCCAGTACCCCTACCGGACTGAACAATCAGCCCCAGCATTTT; cdr3_aa: CASTPTGLNNQPQHF
j_call: TRBJ2-1; d_call: -; v_call: TRBV7-4; cdr3_nt: TGTGCCAGCAGCTTACGTGAGCAGTTCTTC; cdr3_aa: CASSLREQFF
j_call: TRBJ2-1; d_call: TRBD2; v_call: TRBV13; cdr3_nt: TGTGCCAGCAGCTCACTCCGGGGGGGCAATGAGCAGTTCTTC; cdr3_aa: CASSSLRGGNEQFF
j_call: TRBJ1-1; d_call: TRBD1; v_call: TRBV28; cdr3_nt: TGTGCCAGCACGGGACAGGTGAACACTGAAGCTTTCTTT; cdr3_aa: CASTGQVNTEAFF
j_call: TRBJ2-2; d_call: TRBD1; v_call: TRBV10-2; cdr3_nt: TGCGCCAGCAAAGAACAGGGGGATCACGGGGAGCTGTTTTTT; cdr3_aa: CASKEQGDHGELFF
j_call: TRBJ2-1; d_call: -; v_call: TRBV6-6; cdr3_nt: TGTGCCAGCAGTTACTCTGGGGCAGTGGAAAATGAGCAGTTCTTC; cdr3_aa: CASSYSGAVENEQFF
j_call: TRBJ1-4; d_call: TRBD1; v_call: TRBV28; cdr3_nt: TGTGCCAGCAGCACTTACAGGGGCCGTAATGAAAAACTGTTTTTT; cdr3_aa: CASSTYRGRNEKLFF
j_call: TRBJ1-2; d_call: -; v_call: TRBV9; cdr3_nt: TGTGCCAGCAGCCTTGGGACACAACCTAACTATGGCTACACCTTC; cdr3_aa: CASSLGTQPNYGYTF
j_call: TRBJ1-5; d_call: TRBD1; v_call: TRBV5-5; cdr3_nt: TGTGCCAGCAGCTTGGGGGACAGGGGTTCGAATCAGCCCCAGCATTTT; cdr3_aa: CASSLGDRGSNQPQHF
j_call: TRBJ2-3; d_call: TRBD2; v_call: TRBV11-2; cdr3_nt: TGTGCCAGCAGCTTACCTAGCGGGAGCCTCGGCGATACGCAGTATTTT; cdr3_aa: CASSLPSGSLGDTQYF
j_call: TRBJ1-4; d_call: TRBD1; v_call: TRBV30; cdr3_nt: TGTGCCTGGAGCAACACAGGGGGCGTGAGTGAAAAACTGTTTTTT; cdr3_aa: CAWSNTGGVSEKLFF
j_call: TRBJ1-3; d_call: -; v_call: TRBV6-6; cdr3_nt: TGTGCCAGCAGCTCGGCCAGGGGCAGTGGAAACACCATATATTTT; cdr3_aa: CASSSARGSGNTIYF
j_call: TRBJ2-5; d_call: -; v_call: TRBV11-2; cdr3_nt: TGTGCCAGCAGTCTTCAGGGAGGCCAAGAGACCCAGTACTTC; cdr3_aa: CASSLQGGQETQYF
j_call: TRBJ2-3; d_call: -; v_call: TRBV27; cdr3_nt: TGTGCCAGCAGGCCTTTGAGGGTTCCCACAGATACGCAGTATTTT; cdr3_aa: CASRPLRVPTDTQYF
j_call: TRBJ1-3; d_call: -; v_call: TRBV30; cdr3_nt: TGTGCCCAACTGGAGCGGGAGTCTGGAAACACCATATATTTT; cdr3_aa: CAQLERESGNTIYF
j_call: TRBJ2-7; d_call: TRBD2; v_call: TRBV6-5; cdr3_nt: TGTGCCAGCAGTTACGATACTAGCGGGAGGGGGCAGTACTTC; cdr3_aa: CASSYDTSGRGQYF